The clone carrying this T cell receptor beta chain was counted only a few times. As yet, its antigen is unknown. Germline V gene lookup returns CDR1 SQVTM and CDR2 ANQGSEA. CDR3 size: 13 residues. Trimming pared 2 bases from V and 7 bases from J, leaving 13 bases between. Cyclophosphamide on days +3 and +4 followed busulfan-fludarabine conditioning and a marrow graft. These data originate in a study of T cells after posttransplantation cyclophosphamide. The study's findings and limits: Blood and skin or GI T cell repertoires showed limited TRB overlap. Recipient CMV seropositivity and CMV reactivation strongly tracked TRB clonality.

The protocol was immunoSEQ multiplex PCR, while the TCRdb copy is restricted to in-frame clones and leaves out a portion. This repertoire lists several thousand clones without singletons; about 6.3% sits in the top ten. The clonotype originates from a female patient aged 50 to 65 who received an allogeneic stem cell transplant from an unrelated donor, was CMV-positive, and had acute GVHD only. A share of the T cells may be of graft donor origin. This chain links TRBV29-1 with TRBJ2-3; D remains unclear. The specimen comprised PBMCs, sampled after allogeneic stem cell transplant with posttransplant cyclophosphamide. The DNA of the CDR3 is TGCAGCGTTGAAAAAGACTCCGCGTATACGCAGTATTTT. As protein: CSVEKDSAYTQYF.